These 26 T cell receptor beta chains originate from one sample sequenced in a study of blood T cells in healthy people across ages. Sample-barcoded 5' priming and a J-beta primer mix drove a second PCR of about 6 to 11 cycles. TCRdb ran MiXCR on the 5' RACE reads and lists one entry per CDR3 protein. Found here are 910,000 or so distinct CDR3 sequences, just over 50% of them singletons; the top ten hold 20% to 25%. Sequencing was done on a sample of blood. The source is a woman in her sixties in good health.

For this clonotype: Possible read error: a much larger clone is one base away. The chain uses TRBV15 and TRBJ1-4; D may be TRBD1 (6 bases). Between the trimmed V and J ends, which lost 3 bases and 7 bases, there was a span of 15 bases. Germline CDR1 LNHNV, CDR2 YYDKDF (reference sequence). The length of the CDR3 is 15 residues. CDR3 region: CATSSGGGGFEKLFF. CDR3 bases: TGTGCCACCAGCAGCGGGGGAGGGGGTTTTGAAAAACTGTTTTTT.

The rearrangement links TRBV3-1 to TRBJ1-1; D is ambiguous. The CDR3 is made up of 15 amino acids. Trimming cost V 1 base and J 4 bases, with 13 bases left between them. Germline loops: CDR1 LGHDT, CDR2 YNNKEL (reference sequence). The CDR3 reads CASSQGTAYSTEAFF. CDR3 nucleotide sequence: TGTGCCAGCAGCCAAGGGACTGCCTATAGCACTGAAGCTTTCTTT.

This clonotype showed up just a few times. The genes are TRBV5-6 and TRBJ2-5; D call uncertain. Germline CDR1 is SGHDT and CDR2 is YYEEEE. Trimming cost V 2 bases and J 2 bases, with 10 bases left between them. CDR3 size: 14 residues. CDR3 nucleotide sequence: TGTGCCAGCAGCTTTCGAACTAAGCAAGAGACCCAGTACTTC. This gives the protein CASSFRTKQETQYF.

V gene TRBV5-6 combines with J gene TRBJ1-6; 7 bases agree with TRBD1. Germline V CDR1 and CDR2: SGHDT, YYEEEE. The junction had 4 bases not matched to a gene; V was cut back by 4 bases and J by 9 bases. The CDR3 is 13 residues long. CDR3 loop: CASSPTGVSPLHF. CDR3 DNA sequence: TGTGCCAGCAGCCCCACAGGGGTTTCACCCCTCCACTTT.

This clonotype was seen at least ten times. The rearrangement joins TRBV5-1 to TRBJ2-1; 11 bases align to TRBD2. This CDR3 is 16 amino acids long. V shed 1 base, J shed 4 bases, and the junction held 4 bases outside the gene matches. The germline gives CDR1 SGHRS, CDR2 YFSETQ. CDR3 in DNA: TGCGCCAGCAGCTTGACTAGCGGGAGTCTATACAATGAGCAGTTCTTC. Translation gives CASSLTSGSLYNEQFF. Using reference TRBV5-1 and TRBJ2-1 for the parts outside the CDR3, the full variable domain is KAGVTQTPRYLIKTRGQQVTLSCSPISGHRSVSWYQQTPGQGLQFLFEYFSETQRNKGNFPGRFSGRQFSNSRSEMNVSTLELGDSALYLCASSLTSGSLYNEQFFGPGTRLTVL.

The chain joins TRBV27 to TRBJ2-3, with 9 bases aligning to TRBD1. J lost 1 base, V lost 3 bases, and 5 bases had no gene match. This CDR3 comprises 16 residues. Germline CDR1 reads MNHEY; CDR2 reads SMNVEV (reference sequence). The CDR3, as DNA: TGTGCCAGCAGTTTCCGACAGGGGGTTGGCACAGATACGCAGTATTTT. This gives the protein CASSFRQGVGTDTQYF.

V gene TRBV5-5 combines with J gene TRBJ2-3; D gene ambiguous. The CDR3 is made up of 13 amino acids. From germline, CDR1 is SGHKS and CDR2 YYEKEE (reference sequence). V shed 1 base and J shed 4 bases, with 7 bases lying between them. As DNA, the CDR3 is TGTGCCAGCAGCTTGACAAGGCCAGATACGCAGTATTTT. This sequence encodes CASSLTRPDTQYF. Full variable domain (remainder filled in from reference TRBV5-5 and TRBJ2-3): DAGVTQSPTHLIKTRGQQVTLRCSPISGHKSVSWYQQVLGQGPQFIFQYYEKEERGRGNFPDRFSARQFPNYSSELNVNALLLGDSALYLCASSLTRPDTQYFGPGTRLTVL.

The chain has TRBV28 and TRBJ2-7; unclear D gene. V lost 6 bases, J lost 0 bases, and 21 bases lay in between. Germline CDR1 and CDR2: MDHEN and SYDVKM. This CDR3 has 17 residues. CDR3 in DNA: TGTGCCAGCAGCAATCCCTGGTTTCGGGCGAGCTCCTACGAGCAGTACTTC. The encoded protein is CASSNPWFRASSYEQYF.

This chain links TRBV5-1 with TRBJ2-5; no firm D call. The CDR3 totals 14 residues. V was cut by 4 bases and J by 2 bases, with 12 bases left in between. The germline V gene has CDR1 SGHRS and CDR2 YFSETQ. The CDR3 nucleotides are TGCGCCAGCAGCGGTATGTGGGGACAAGAGACCCAGTACTTC. This translates into CASSGMWGQETQYF.

The chain carries TRBV7-6 and TRBJ2-7; 8 nucleotides match TRBD1. CDR1 and CDR2 (germline): SGHVS, FNYEAQ. The J segment lost 2 bases and the V segment lost 5 bases, leaving 5 bases of the junction unmatched. This CDR3 is built from 14 residues. In DNA, the CDR3 is TGTGCCAGCAGCACGGGACAGGCGACCTACGAGCAGTACTTC. Translating it yields CASSTGQATYEQYF. The variable domain in full, with the rest retrieved from reference TRBV7-6 and TRBJ2-7, is GAGVSQSPRYKVTKRGQDVALRCDPISGHVSLYWYRQALGQGPEFLTYFNYEAQQDKSGLPNDRFSAERPEGSISTLTIQRTEQRDSAMYRCASSTGQATYEQYFGPGTRLTVT.

The V and J genes are TRBV12-3 or TRBV12-4 and TRBJ2-3; 14 positions agree with TRBD2. The CDR3 contains 13 residues. After removal of 9 bases from V and 9 bases from J, the junction contained 5 bases not matched to a gene. CDR3: CASGLAGGPTQYF. The DNA of the CDR3 is TGTGCCAGTGGACTAGCGGGAGGTCCCACGCAGTATTTT.

The sample holds a few counts of this clonotype. As DNA, the CDR3 is TGCGCCAGTGGTGGGGTGTTGAACACTGAAGCTTTCTTT. Protein: CASGGVLNTEAFF. The gene calls are TRBV5-1 and TRBJ1-1; D not resolved. The CDR3 length is 13 residues. V was shortened by 8 bases and J by 0 bases, with 11 bases between the two germline ends. Germline CDR1 reads SGHRS; CDR2 reads YFSETQ.

V is TRBV7-9 and J is TRBJ1-4; D is uncertain. This CDR3 region has 17 residues. V shed 5 bases and J shed 0 bases, with 16 bases lying between them. Germline V gene lookup returns CDR1 SEHNR and CDR2 FQNEAQ (reference sequence). CDR3 sequence: CASSRITGGTTNEKLFF. The DNA for the CDR3 is TGTGCCAGCAGCCGAATTACCGGAGGGACAACTAATGAAAAACTGTTTTTT.

The genes are TRBV18 and TRBJ2-1, with a possible D match to TRBD2 (7 bases). This CDR3 has 16 amino acids. V shed 2 bases and J shed 3 bases, with 14 bases lying between them. The V gene's germline CDR1 is KGHSH and CDR2 LQKENI. In DNA form, the CDR3 reads TGTGCCAGCTCACCAGGATGGGGGGGCGTCTACAATGAGCAGTTCTTC. It codes for CASSPGWGGVYNEQFF.

A single count supports this clonotype. A much larger clone differs by one base, so this may be a read error. This chain links TRBV7-2 with TRBJ2-7; a possible D gene is TRBD2 (6 bases). Germline lookup yields CDR1 SGHTA and CDR2 FQGNSA. This CDR3 has 15 residues. The CDR3 reads CVSRGGKMGPYEQYF. As DNA, the CDR3 is TGTGTCAGCAGAGGCGGGAAGATGGGGCCCTACGAGCAGTACTTC.

DNA of the CDR3: TGTGCCAGCAGTTTTGGGGGAGGTAGAACCGGGGAGCTGTTTTTT. Protein sequence: CASSFGGGRTGELFF. The chain couples TRBV12-3 or TRBV12-4 to TRBJ2-2; maybe TRBD2 (6 bases). Trimming removed 3 bases at V and 5 bases at J, with 13 bases between. CDR3 length: 15 amino acids.

V is TRBV20-1 and J is TRBJ2-7, with 8 positions matching TRBD1. The CDR3 has 14 residues. Germline loops: CDR1 DFQATT, CDR2 SNEGSKA (reference sequence). V was clipped by 6 bases and J by 1 base; unmatched bases: 8. The CDR3 loop reads CSAIRGRGSYEQYF. CDR3 coding DNA: TGCAGTGCAATCAGGGGGCGAGGTTCCTACGAGCAGTACTTC.

This clonotype occurred a few times. The DNA for the CDR3 is TGTGCCAGCAGCCAAGATGTAGGGTCAGAGACCCAGTACTTC. Amino acid sequence: CASSQDVGSETQYF. The rearrangement joins TRBV3-1 to TRBJ2-7, with D unclear. The DNA end favors TRBJ2-5, so the J call may be wrong. Germline assignment: CDR1 LGHDT and CDR2 YNNKEL (reference sequence). This CDR3 spans 14 amino acids.

The chain is built from TRBV7-2 and TRBJ2-1; 10 nucleotides align to TRBD2. With 1 base clipped from V and 7 bases from J, the junction kept 7 bases outside the gene matches. CDR3 length: 16 amino acids. The V gene's germline CDR1 is SGHTA and CDR2 FQGNSA. This chain's CDR3 is CASSLDQREGRNEQFF. The CDR3 nucleotides are TGTGCCAGCAGCTTAGATCAGCGGGAGGGCCGAAATGAGCAGTTCTTC.

CDR3 DNA: TGTGCCAGCAGCCAGATCGGGACCCAGGCGGGTAATGAGCAGTTCTTC. It is translated as CASSQIGTQAGNEQFF. The chain is built from TRBV7-8 and TRBJ2-1, with D perhaps matching TRBD1 or TRBD2 (5 bases each). Germline V gene sequence: CDR1 SGHVS, CDR2 FQNEAQ. The CDR3 consists of 16 residues. With 5 bases removed from V and 7 bases from J, the gap between germline ends came to 21 bases. Based on the CDR3 plus reference TRBV7-8 and TRBJ2-1, the full variable domain is GAGVSQSPRYKVAKRGQDVALRCDPISGHVSLFWYQQALGQGPEFLTYFQNEAQLDKSGLPSDRFFAERPEGSVSTLKIQRTQQEDSAVYLCASSQIGTQAGNEQFFGPGTRLTVL.

The rearrangement links TRBV12-3 or TRBV12-4 to TRBJ2-7; 9 bases match TRBD1. V dropped 2 bases and J dropped 4; count of bases not matched to a gene: 6. The CDR3 covers 15 residues. Written as DNA, the CDR3 is TGTGCCAGCAGTTTAAGGGGACAGGGAAATTACGAGCAGTACTTC. Protein product: CASSLRGQGNYEQYF.

The V gene is TRBV7-9, the J gene TRBJ2-7; 7 bases fit TRBD2. The V and J ends lost 6 bases and 0 bases, in that order; junction bases with no gene match: 8. This CDR3 region has 15 residues. The germline gives CDR1 SEHNR, CDR2 FQNEAQ (reference sequence). The CDR3 reads CASSYRGGISYEQYF. DNA for the CDR3: TGTGCCAGCAGTTACCGCGGGGGAATCTCCTACGAGCAGTACTTC.

Worth noting for this clonotype: Possible read error: a much larger clone is one base away. The chain has TRBV3-1 and TRBJ2-1, with D possibly being TRBD1 or TRBD2 (6 bases each). The CDR3 runs 15 residues. The germline V gene encodes CDR1 LGHDT and CDR2 YNNKEL (reference sequence). CDR3 sequence: CTSSQPGAGHNEQFF. Here the CDR3 DNA reads TGTACCAGCAGCCAGCCGGGCGCGGGACATAATGAGCAGTTCTTC.

With regard to this clonotype: A read error may produce the germline difference seen at one junction end. CDR3 DNA sequence: TGTGCTTCACAGGACAGGGGGGGAGCAGATACGGAGTATTTT. Translated, it gives CASQDRGGADTEYF. The chain employs TRBV12-3 or TRBV12-4 and TRBJ2-3; 10 bases are shared with TRBD1. The CDR3 is 14 amino acids.

This clonotype was seen a handful of times. The V gene is TRBV12-3 or TRBV12-4, the J gene TRBJ2-7; no clear D gene. This CDR3 is 11 amino acids long. V gave up 4 bases and J gave up 5 bases, with 6 bases separating them. The CDR3 is CASSWKDEQYF. The CDR3 region has the DNA TGTGCCAGCAGTTGGAAGGACGAGCAGTACTTC.

This rearrangement joins TRBV20-1 to TRBJ2-1; D gene unclear. Trimming stripped 1 base from V and 7 bases from J, with 5 bases between. The CDR3 consists of 11 residues. CDR1 is DFQATT and CDR2 is SNEGSKA in the germline V gene (reference sequence). CDR3 nucleotides: TGCAGTGCTAGAGGCCAAAATGAGCAGTTCTTC. Translation: CSARGQNEQFF.